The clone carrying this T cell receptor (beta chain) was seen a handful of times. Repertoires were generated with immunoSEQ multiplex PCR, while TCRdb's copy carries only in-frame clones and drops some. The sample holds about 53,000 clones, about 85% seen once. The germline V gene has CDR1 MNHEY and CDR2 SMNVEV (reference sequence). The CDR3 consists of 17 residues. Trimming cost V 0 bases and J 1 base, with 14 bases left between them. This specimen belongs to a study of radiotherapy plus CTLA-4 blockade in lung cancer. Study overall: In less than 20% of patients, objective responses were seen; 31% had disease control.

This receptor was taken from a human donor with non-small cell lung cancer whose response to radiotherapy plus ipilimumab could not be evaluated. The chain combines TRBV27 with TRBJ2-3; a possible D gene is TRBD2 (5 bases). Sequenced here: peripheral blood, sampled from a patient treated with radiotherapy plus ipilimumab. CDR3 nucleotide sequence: TGTGCCAGCAGTTTATCGAATTCAGGACTGCGCACAGATACGCAGTATTTT. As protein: CASSLSNSGLRTDTQYF.